The T cell receptor (beta chain) described here comes from a study of blood T cell repertoires in COVID-19. On the study more broadly: The cDNA or gDNA used as material had been derived from T cells, B-cell-depleted T cells, or PBMCs.

This CDR3 is built from 14 residues. Clones were sequenced by immunoSEQ multiplex PCR, and TCRdb holds only the in-frame ones, with some missing. The sample carries a few hundred thousand clones, around 89% recorded once. The J gene is TRBJ2-5, the V gene TRBV21-1; TRBD2 reflects the table's D call only, with no check against the DNA. TRBV21-1 is a known pseudogene. The source is a woman aged 30 to 39 with COVID-19, enrolled during active disease. Sequences were obtained from peripheral blood. The CDR3 region has the DNA TGTGCCAGCAGCAAAGGGAGCGGACAAGAGACCCAGTACTTC. This gives the protein CASSKGSGQETQYF.